Below are 13 T cell receptor beta chains sequenced from a single sample in a study of cytomegalovirus exposure and HLA in healthy donors. It was with 60 Vbeta and 13 Jbeta primers that the PCR ran. Some clones are missing from TCRdb's copy, which holds only in-frame ones; the method was immunoSEQ multiplex PCR. The profile covers 150,000 or so clones, with approximately 80% appearing a single time and 2% to 3% taken by the ten largest. Sequenced input: PBMCs. These receptors were taken from a man aged 50-60 years in good health and CMV-seronegative.

J is TRBJ2-7 and V is TRBV6-6; possible D gene TRBD1, 6 bases. CDR1 and CDR2 (germline): MNHNY, SVGAGI (reference sequence). CDR3 length: 14 residues. V was trimmed by 10 bases and J by 6 bases, leaving 22 bases between them. CDR3: CAIRAGDIYGEQYF. The CDR3 DNA follows: TGTGCCATCCGCGCAGGGGACATCTACGGCGAGCAGTACTTC.

The chain has TRBV6-1 and TRBJ2-5, with 7 bases matching TRBD1. Losses at the gene ends were 5 bases for V and 5 bases for J; bases not matched to a gene: 2. The CDR3 runs 12 residues. The germline V gene has CDR1 MNHNS and CDR2 SASEGT. In nucleotides, the CDR3 is TGTGCCAGCAGTAGGGGGCGGGAGACCCAGTACTTC. Protein: CASSRGRETQYF.

V usage is TRBV9 and J usage is TRBJ1-3; D unresolved. V was clipped by 3 bases and J by 2 bases, with 9 bases between them. The CDR3 consists of 14 residues. From germline, CDR1 is SGDLS and CDR2 YYNGEE. The CDR3 DNA follows: TGTGCCAGCAGCGCCCGGACTGCTGGAAACACCATATATTTT. Its translation: CASSARTAGNTIYF. Full variable domain (missing parts from reference TRBV9 and TRBJ1-3): DSGVTQTPKHLITATGQRVTLRCSPRSGDLSVYWYQQSLDQGLQFLIQYYNGEERAKGNILERFSAQQFPDLHSELNLSSLELGDSALYFCASSARTAGNTIYFGEGSWLTVV.

This clone has a handful of counts. The chain uses TRBV6-1 and TRBJ1-2; TRBD1 aligns across 9 bases. This CDR3 comprises 15 residues. V gave up 5 bases and J gave up 6 bases; unmatched junction bases: 10. Germline loops: CDR1 MNHNS, CDR2 SASEGT. Here the CDR3 DNA reads TGTGCCAGCAGTTCCCAAAGGGACAGGGAAAATGGCTACACCTTC. Translated, it gives CASSSQRDRENGYTF.

The CDR3 here is CASSLEVGGVYYGYTF. The DNA for the CDR3 is TGTGCCAGCAGCTTAGAAGTGGGGGGTGTTTATTATGGCTACACCTTC. The V gene is TRBV11-2, the J gene TRBJ1-2; a possible D gene is TRBD1 (5 bases). The V gene lost 0 bases and the J gene lost 5 bases, with 16 bases spanning the gap. Germline values: CDR1 SGHAT, CDR2 FQNNGV. The CDR3 has 16 amino acids.

This clone has more than one count but fewer than ten. The chain recombines TRBV30 with TRBJ1-6; tentative D call: TRBD1 (6 bases). Germline lookup yields CDR1 GTSNPN and CDR2 SVGIG (reference sequence). This CDR3 region has 14 residues. Trimming stripped 0 bases from V and 8 bases from J, with 11 bases between. DNA for the CDR3: TGTGCCTGGAGTGTCACAGGGTTCCATTCACCCCTCCACTTT. Translated: CAWSVTGFHSPLHF.

The V and J genes are TRBV30 and TRBJ2-2; tentative D call: TRBD1 (5 bases). The germline V and J ends were trimmed by 3 bases and 5 bases, with 16 bases remaining between them. CDR3 length equals 15 residues. The germline V gene encodes CDR1 GTSNPN and CDR2 SVGIG (reference sequence). The CDR3 loop reads CAWRGKGIGTGELFF. The CDR3, as DNA: TGTGCCTGGAGGGGTAAGGGGATCGGTACCGGGGAGCTGTTTTTT.

J is TRBJ1-4 and V is TRBV2; the match to TRBD1 covers 10 bases. V was clipped by 3 bases and J by 4 bases; unmatched bases: 2. This CDR3 has 15 amino acids. Germline loops: CDR1 SNHLY, CDR2 FYNNEI. For the CDR3, the DNA is TGTGCCAGCAGTGATAGGGACAGGGGTAATGAAAAACTGTTTTTT. It translates to CASSDRDRGNEKLFF.

The chain links TRBV25-1 to TRBJ1-6, with D tentatively TRBD1 (6 bases). The CDR3 covers 17 residues. CDR1 and CDR2 from the germline V gene are MGHDK and SYGVNS. Trimming shortened V by 4 bases and J by 0 bases, and 13 bases separated the two germline ends. CDR3 in amino acids: CASSGRKGDSYNSPLHF. In DNA form, the CDR3 reads TGTGCCAGCAGTGGCAGGAAGGGGGACTCCTATAATTCACCCCTCCACTTT.

The CDR3 coding sequence is TGTGCCAGCAGTGAAGCCGGGACACACTCACCCCTCCACTTT. Translating gives CASSEAGTHSPLHF. The chain recombines TRBV2 with TRBJ1-6, with D possibly TRBD1 on 6 matching bases. V shed 0 bases and J shed 10 bases, with 10 bases lying between them. Germline V gene lookup returns CDR1 SNHLY and CDR2 FYNNEI. The CDR3 has 14 residues.

The chain combines TRBV7-9 with TRBJ2-1; 7 bases agree with TRBD1. CDR3 length: 16 amino acids. Looked up from germline, CDR1 is SEHNR and CDR2 is FQNEAQ (reference sequence). V trimming: 4 bases; J trimming: 0 bases; junction bases outside the gene matches: 6. The CDR3 region has the DNA TGTGCCAGCAGCTCCACTCCAGGGGGCTCCTACAATGAGCAGTTCTTC. This sequence encodes CASSSTPGGSYNEQFF.

In nucleotides, the CDR3 is TGTGCCAGCAGCGGGGGGCCGGGACAGTTATGGAACGAGCAGTACTTC. Amino acids: CASSGGPGQLWNEQYF. The chain recombines TRBV9 with TRBJ2-7, with TRBD1 matching over 7 bases. CDR1 and CDR2 from the germline V gene are SGDLS and YYNGEE. The CDR3 has 16 residues. V was pared by 3 bases and J by 5 bases, with 14 bases of the junction left unmatched.

The J gene is TRBJ2-7, the V gene TRBV14; 7 bases match TRBD1. Germline V gene lookup returns CDR1 SGHDN and CDR2 FVKESK. This CDR3 comprises 16 residues. The V and J ends lost 4 bases and 3 bases, in that order; junction bases with no gene match: 12. The CDR3 sequence: CASSRLGQAENYEQYF. The CDR3 DNA sequence: TGTGCCAGCAGCCGTTTAGGACAGGCCGAAAACTACGAGCAGTACTTC.